Listed here are 20 T cell receptor beta chains from one sample, sequenced in a study of identical twins. MiXCR, applied by TCRdb to the 5' RACE reads, yields one record per CDR3 protein. The sample shows 350,000 to 600,000 distinct CDR3 sequences, approximately 15% of them seen only once. The same sample was also studied in work on yellow fever vaccine responses in identical twins.

The sample was CD4+ T cells sorted from blood. These receptor sequences come from a woman aged 18-35 years in good health.

The chain carries TRBV3-1 and TRBJ2-7; the D is unclear. The V gene's germline CDR1 is LGHDT and CDR2 YNNKEL (reference sequence). The CDR3 runs to 12 residues. Trimming took 6 bases from V and 3 from J, leaving 9 bases between them. The DNA of the CDR3 is TGTGCCAGCAGACAAACCAACTACGAGCAGTACTTC. Protein product: CASRQTNYEQYF.

This clonotype has at least ten counts. The J gene is TRBJ2-2, the V gene TRBV5-1, with a weak D call TRBD1 (5 bases). The CDR3 is 15 amino acids. Germline assignment: CDR1 SGHRS and CDR2 YFSETQ. The V end lost 1 base, the J end lost 5 bases, and 12 bases lay between the germline ends. The chain's CDR3 is CASSLRTGDTGELFF. CDR3 coding DNA: TGCGCCAGCAGCTTGCGCACAGGTGATACCGGGGAGCTGTTTTTT. Complete variable domain (other parts from reference TRBV5-1 and TRBJ2-2): KAGVTQTPRYLIKTRGQQVTLSCSPISGHRSVSWYQQTPGQGLQFLFEYFSETQRNKGNFPGRFSGRQFSNSRSEMNVSTLELGDSALYLCASSLRTGDTGELFFGEGSRLTVL.

The gene calls are TRBV12-3 or TRBV12-4 and TRBJ1-2, with 7 bases that match TRBD1. The CDR3 is made up of 16 amino acids. V lost 1 base, J lost 0 bases, and 5 bases stayed unmatched. In DNA form, the CDR3 reads TGTGCCAGCAGTTTAGGCGCGGGACAGACTAACTATGGCTACACCTTC. It is translated as CASSLGAGQTNYGYTF.

This clonotype was picked up a small number of times. This sequence joins TRBV6-5 and TRBJ1-4, with D possibly matching TRBD1 (5 bases). Trimming shortened V by 4 bases and J by 8 bases, and 8 bases separated the two germline ends. This CDR3 is 12 amino acids long. Germline loops: CDR1 MNHEY, CDR2 SVGAGI. The CDR3 region is CASSSRGEKLFF. The CDR3 DNA sequence: TGTGCCAGCAGTTCTAGGGGAGAAAAACTGTTTTTT.

The chain carries TRBV3-1 and TRBJ2-4; the match to TRBD1 covers 9 bases. Germline values: CDR1 LGHDT, CDR2 YNNKEL (reference sequence). V gave up 3 bases and J gave up 8 bases; unmatched junction bases: 5. This CDR3 comprises 14 residues. In DNA, the CDR3 is TGTGCCAGCAGCCAGACTGGACAGGGGTACATTCAGTACTTC. It encodes CASSQTGQGYIQYF.

This clonotype occurred a few times. The CDR3 protein is CSVQRGQLGQYF. In DNA form, the CDR3 reads TGCAGCGTCCAACGAGGACAGCTTGGGCAGTACTTC. V and J are TRBV29-1 and TRBJ2-7; tentatively, D is TRBD1 (6 bases). This CDR3 spans 12 amino acids. Germline V gene data show CDR1 as SQVTM and CDR2 as ANQGSEA. The V gene lost 6 bases and the J gene lost 9 bases, with 18 bases spanning the gap.

A word on this clonotype: This clone may be a read error of a much larger clone one base away. The V call is TRBV7-2, the J call TRBJ2-3, with D possibly matching TRBD2 (5 bases). Trimming removed 11 bases at V and 8 bases at J, with 20 bases between. Germline-derived CDR1 and CDR2 are SGHTA and FQGNSA. This CDR3 has 13 residues. CDR3 sequence: CAGGWESVGTQYF. The CDR3 nucleotides read TGTGCCGGCGGGTGGGAGAGCGTTGGTACGCAGTATTTT.

This clonotype has just a few counts. CDR3: CASSLIFGASGITDTQYF. The CDR3 bases are TGTGCCAGCAGCTTAATTTTTGGCGCTAGCGGGATCACAGATACGCAGTATTTT. The chain employs TRBV7-8 and TRBJ2-3; 9 bases map to TRBD2. V was pared by 2 bases and J by 2 bases, with 11 bases of the junction left unmatched. CDR3 size: 18 residues. Germline CDR1 SGHVS, CDR2 FQNEAQ.

This clonotype was recorded many times. The chain employs TRBV6-1 and TRBJ2-5; 9 bases map to TRBD1. Trimming removed 6 bases from V and 2 bases from J; junction bases left unmatched: 10. Looked up from germline, CDR1 is MNHNS and CDR2 is SASEGT. CDR3 size: 16 residues. This CDR3 is CASRTGGPTVQETQYF. The DNA of the CDR3 is TGTGCCAGCAGAACAGGGGGCCCTACCGTACAAGAGACCCAGTACTTC.

This rearrangement joins TRBV20-1 to TRBJ1-6, with 8 bases identical to TRBD1. The germline V gene encodes CDR1 DFQATT and CDR2 SNEGSKA (reference sequence). This CDR3 spans 15 amino acids. V gave up 6 bases and J gave up 10 bases; unmatched junction bases: 14. CDR3 region: CSAPQPGQVGSPLHF. The CDR3 region has the DNA TGCAGTGCGCCGCAACCGGGACAGGTTGGATCACCCCTCCACTTT.

This clonotype was recorded a few times. This chain connects TRBV20-1 to TRBJ2-7, with D uncertain. Trimming cost V 2 bases and J 2 bases, with 7 bases left between them. Germline CDR1 reads DFQATT; CDR2 reads SNEGSKA (reference sequence). The CDR3 is 12 amino acids. CDR3 nucleotide sequence: TGCAGTGCTAGATCCAGTGCCTACGAGCAGTACTTC. The encoded protein is CSARSSAYEQYF.

The V gene is TRBV5-6, the J gene TRBJ1-1, with TRBD1 identical over 8 bases. Germline CDR1 and CDR2: SGHDT and YYEEEE. The CDR3 has 15 residues. V dropped 5 bases and J dropped 0; count of bases not matched to a gene: 6. The CDR3 DNA is TGTGCCAGCAGGCGTGACAGGGGCCTGAACACTGAAGCTTTCTTT. The encoded protein is CASRRDRGLNTEAFF.

The CDR3 loop reads CASSRDIDYEQYF. CDR3 sequence (DNA): TGTGCCAGCAGCCGGGACATCGACTACGAGCAGTACTTC. The chain couples TRBV12-3 or TRBV12-4 to TRBJ2-7; D might be TRBD1 (6 bases). Trimming took 6 bases from V and 3 from J, leaving 12 bases between them. This CDR3 contains 13 residues.

The chain joins TRBV5-1 to TRBJ1-2; no clear D gene. Germline CDR1 SGHRS, CDR2 YFSETQ. This CDR3 comprises 13 residues. The ends were cut back, 3 bases at V and 0 bases at J, with 6 bases in the middle. Written as DNA, the CDR3 is TGCGCCAGCAGCTCCCAACCTAACTATGGCTACACCTTC. As protein: CASSSQPNYGYTF.

Only a few counts were recorded for this clonotype. The rearrangement joins TRBV3-1 to TRBJ1-3, with a tentative D call TRBD1 (6 bases). V lost 1 base to trimming and J lost 4 bases, with 14 bases between them. Germline CDR1 is LGHDT and CDR2 is YNNKEL (reference sequence). The CDR3 loop spans 16 amino acids. The CDR3 bases are TGTGCCAGCAGCCAAGTAGGTGGGACACAAGGAAACACCATATATTTT. This encodes CASSQVGGTQGNTIYF.

In its sample, this clonotype was seen a few times. This chain connects TRBV6-2 or TRBV6-3 to TRBJ2-1; D is possibly TRBD1 (7 bases). V was trimmed by 7 bases and J by 5 bases, leaving 18 bases between them. The V gene's germline CDR1 is MNHEY and CDR2 SVGEGT. The CDR3 runs to 15 residues. CDR3 amino acids: CASKGGGTVNNEQFF. CDR3 DNA sequence: TGTGCCAGCAAAGGTGGCGGGACAGTAAACAATGAGCAGTTCTTC.

This chain joins TRBV28 and TRBJ2-5; D gene ambiguous. The CDR3 has 13 residues. Trimming removed 6 bases from V and 4 bases from J, with 12 bases in between. Germline lookup yields CDR1 MDHEN and CDR2 SYDVKM. The CDR3 reads CASSPSGPETQYF. The CDR3 region has the DNA TGTGCCAGCAGCCCAAGTGGGCCAGAGACCCAGTACTTC.

J is TRBJ2-1 and V is TRBV7-2; TRBD2 aligns across 16 bases. CDR1 and CDR2 from the germline V gene are SGHTA and FQGNSA. The CDR3 sequence is 15 residues long. V trimming: 2 bases; J trimming: 15 bases; junction bases outside the gene matches: 7. The CDR3 nucleotides read TGTGCCAGCAGCTTATTGGGACTAGCGGGGGGGCCAGCGTTCTTC. Its protein product is CASSLLGLAGGPAFF. The variable domain in full, with the rest retrieved from reference TRBV7-2 and TRBJ2-1, is GAGVSQSPSNKVTEKGKDVELRCDPISGHTALYWYRQSLGQGLEFLIYFQGNSAPDKSGLPSDRFSAERTGGSVSTLTIQRTQQEDSAVYLCASSLLGLAGGPAFFGPGTRLTVL.

This clonotype was seen a few times. The chain recombines TRBV5-1 with TRBJ2-5; a possible D gene is TRBD1 (6 bases). The CDR3 runs to 14 residues. From germline, CDR1 is SGHRS and CDR2 YFSETQ. Trimming removed 2 bases from V and 2 bases from J, with 10 bases in between. The CDR3 is CASSFFGQQETQYF. CDR3 DNA: TGCGCCAGCAGCTTCTTCGGACAGCAAGAGACCCAGTACTTC.

This clonotype was picked up a small number of times. V is TRBV3-1 and J is TRBJ2-1; 8 positions agree with TRBD2. The CDR3 totals 18 residues. In germline, CDR1 is LGHDT, CDR2 YNNKEL (reference sequence). With 1 base clipped from V and 2 bases from J, the junction kept 10 bases outside the gene matches. CDR3 in amino acids: CASSQGVGAGAPYNEQFF. CDR3 DNA: TGTGCCAGCAGCCAAGGGGTCGGAGCGGGGGCCCCCTACAATGAGCAGTTCTTC.